The 28 T cell receptor beta chains presented below share a single source sample, sequenced in a study of cytomegalovirus exposure and HLA in healthy donors. With 60 Vbeta and 13 Jbeta primers, the PCR was carried out. Clones were sequenced by immunoSEQ multiplex PCR, and TCRdb holds only the in-frame ones, with some missing. The table includes about 270,000 clones, 72% detected once. The sequenced sample was PBMCs. These receptors were obtained from a female donor in good health and CMV-seronegative.

The chain uses TRBV19 and TRBJ2-1; 12 bases line up with TRBD2. Germline CDR1 reads LNHDA; CDR2 reads SQIVND (reference sequence). J lost 4 bases, V lost 5 bases, and 6 bases had no gene match. CDR3 size: 16 residues. The CDR3 protein is CASSERTSGTYNEQFF. DNA of the CDR3: TGTGCCAGTAGTGAGCGGACTAGCGGGACATACAATGAGCAGTTCTTC.

The V call is TRBV5-5, the J call TRBJ1-1; tentatively, D is TRBD1 (6 bases). V was shortened by 1 base and J by 2 bases, with 9 bases between the two germline ends. Germline lookup yields CDR1 SGHKS and CDR2 YYEKEE (reference sequence). The CDR3 sequence is 14 residues long. CDR3 DNA: TGTGCCAGCAGCTTGCACAGGGTTAACACTGAAGCTTTCTTT. It codes for CASSLHRVNTEAFF.

There are a few counts of this clone. The chain carries TRBV5-4 and TRBJ2-5; D gene unclear. The J call is doubtful: the DNA matches TRBJ2-7 better. This CDR3 is built from 14 residues. Germline V CDR1 and CDR2: SGHNT, YYREEE (reference sequence). The CDR3 is CASSLAPRFYEQYF. The CDR3 DNA reads as TGTGCCAGCAGCTTGGCTCCTAGATTCTACGAGCAGTACTTC.

This chain connects TRBV5-5 to TRBJ1-5, with 8 bases lining up with TRBD1. CDR1 and CDR2 (germline): SGHKS, YYEKEE (reference sequence). With V trimmed by 2 bases and J by 5 bases, 6 bases remained unmatched. CDR3 length: 15 amino acids. The CDR3 nucleotides read TGTGCCAGCAGCTTAGGACAGGGAGTCCATCAGCCCCAGCATTTT. Its protein is CASSLGQGVHQPQHF.

The J gene is TRBJ1-1, the V gene TRBV2, with D maybe TRBD1 (5 bases). The CDR3 covers 15 residues. Germline V CDR1 and CDR2: SNHLY, FYNNEI. Trimming removed 3 bases from V and 1 base from J, with 12 bases in between. CDR3 DNA sequence: TGTGCCAGCAGTGATCGGGGCGGGAGGAACACTGAAGCTTTCTTT. This codes for CASSDRGGRNTEAFF.

CDR3 protein: CASSLGGPTNEKLFF. The DNA of the CDR3 is TGTGCCAGCAGCTTAGGCGGCCCAACTAATGAAAAACTGTTTTTT. The V and J genes are TRBV11-3 and TRBJ1-4; D unresolved. CDR1 and CDR2 (germline): SGHNT, YENEEA. V lost 1 base and J 0 bases, leaving 6 bases between the germline ends. This CDR3 is 15 amino acids long.

For the CDR3, the DNA is TGTGCCAGCTCACTTGCGACAGGGAACACTGAAGCTTTCTTT. It is translated as CASSLATGNTEAFF. The genes are TRBV18 and TRBJ1-1; possible D gene TRBD1, 6 bases. The CDR3 consists of 14 residues. Trimming stripped 4 bases from V and 1 base from J, with 10 bases between. Looked up from germline, CDR1 is KGHSH and CDR2 is LQKENI.

A word on this clone: The junction and the germline gene differ at one end; a read error may be behind it. The V and J genes are TRBV7-3 and TRBJ2-1; the D gene is possibly TRBD2 (5 bases). Looked up from germline, CDR1 is SGHTA and CDR2 is FQGTGA. The length of the CDR3 is 14 residues. The CDR3 spells CASSLQDSNNEQFF. In DNA form, the CDR3 reads TGTGCCAGCAGCTTACAGGACTCCAACAATGAGCAGTTCTTC.

V usage is TRBV28 and J usage is TRBJ1-4; 7 nucleotides agree with TRBD1. The CDR3 runs 15 residues. The V and J ends lost 6 bases and 4 bases, in that order; junction bases with no gene match: 8. Germline V gene data show CDR1 as MDHEN and CDR2 as SYDVKM. The CDR3 DNA reads TGTGCCAGCAGCAGCACAGGGGCCTTTAATGAAAAACTGTTTTTT. Amino acid sequence: CASSSTGAFNEKLFF. The full variable domain, in which reference TRBV28 and TRBJ1-4 provide the parts outside the CDR3, is DVKVTQSSRYLVKRTGEKVFLECVQDMDHENMFWYRQDPGLGLRLIYFSYDVKMKEKGDIPEGYSVSREKKERFSLILESASTNQTSMYLCASSSTGAFNEKLFFGSGTQLSVL.

The chain uses TRBV19 and TRBJ2-7; D is perhaps TRBD1 (5 bases). Per germline, CDR1 LNHDA and CDR2 SQIVND (reference sequence). The V end lost 10 bases, the J end lost 1 base, and 23 bases lay between the germline ends. The CDR3 extends over 16 amino acids. The CDR3 nucleotides read TGTGCCACTAAAGGCCCCAGGAAAGCAGGGTCCTACGAGCAGTACTTC. It translates to CATKGPRKAGSYEQYF.

The chain couples TRBV5-5 to TRBJ2-5, with 11 bases that match TRBD2. This CDR3 spans 18 amino acids. V lost 4 bases to trimming and J lost 2 bases; unmatched junction nucleotides: 13. Germline V lookup: CDR1 SGHKS, CDR2 YYEKEE (reference sequence). CDR3 amino acids: CASSPTKLLAGDQETQYF. In nucleotides, the CDR3 is TGTGCCAGCAGCCCAACTAAATTACTAGCGGGGGATCAAGAGACCCAGTACTTC.

The rearrangement joins TRBV10-1 to TRBJ2-7; 14 bases map to TRBD2. V shed 5 bases, J shed 2 bases, and the junction held 5 bases outside the gene matches. This CDR3 has 16 amino acids. Germline values: CDR1 WNHNN, CDR2 SYGVQD (reference sequence). The CDR3 sequence is CASSRGLAGGTYEQYF. In DNA, the CDR3 is TGCGCCAGCAGTCGAGGACTAGCGGGAGGAACCTACGAGCAGTACTTC.

This clone appeared a single time. The J gene is TRBJ1-2, the V gene TRBV27; TRBD1 matches 7 bases. Germline-derived CDR1 and CDR2 are MNHEY and SMNVEV (reference sequence). V dropped 3 bases and J dropped 6; count of bases not matched to a gene: 13. The CDR3 loop spans 16 amino acids. The CDR3 bases are TGTGCCAGCAGTTTCGCGGTACCGGGACAGAGAGATGGCTACACCTTC. This sequence encodes CASSFAVPGQRDGYTF.

The rearrangement links TRBV7-9 to TRBJ2-1; TRBD1 agrees at 9 bases. The germline V gene encodes CDR1 SEHNR and CDR2 FQNEAQ (reference sequence). V shed 9 bases and J 3 bases; nucleotides not matched to a gene: 3. The CDR3 covers 13 residues. CDR3 nucleotide sequence: TGTGCCAGTGGGACAGGGAACTACAATGAGCAGTTCTTC. Translating it yields CASGTGNYNEQFF.

This clone was detected only a few times. The genes are TRBV7-8 and TRBJ2-7, with D possibly TRBD1 on 5 matching bases. This CDR3 region has 12 residues. Germline V lookup: CDR1 SGHVS, CDR2 FQNEAQ. V gave up 5 bases and J gave up 3 bases, with 8 bases separating them. CDR3 nucleotide sequence: TGTGCCAGCAGCGAGGACAACTACGAGCAGTACTTC. Translation: CASSEDNYEQYF.

This chain joins TRBV2 and TRBJ1-1; 7 bases match TRBD1. The V and J ends lost 8 bases and 1 base, in that order; junction bases with no gene match: 4. Germline CDR1 is SNHLY and CDR2 is FYNNEI. The length of the CDR3 is 13 residues. CDR3 region: CASLTGTNTEAFF. CDR3 bases: TGTGCCAGCTTGACAGGGACGAACACTGAAGCTTTCTTT.

This clone was seen once. V is TRBV4-2 and J is TRBJ2-3; 8 positions agree with TRBD2. Trimming removed 4 bases from V and 5 bases from J; junction bases left unmatched: 8. This CDR3 region has 15 residues. CDR1 is LGHNA, CDR2 YNFKEQ, per germline. CDR3 coding DNA: TGTGCCAGCAGCCGGGAAGCGGGAGCCAAAGATACGCAGTATTTT. Residues: CASSREAGAKDTQYF.

The rearrangement links TRBV9 to TRBJ2-2, with D possibly TRBD2 on 5 matching bases. Trimming pared 0 bases from V and 6 bases from J, leaving 12 bases between. In germline, CDR1 is SGDLS, CDR2 YYNGEE. This CDR3 is 15 amino acids long. The CDR3 is CASSVDRRDPGELFF. The CDR3, as DNA: TGTGCCAGCAGCGTAGACCGCCGGGATCCCGGGGAGCTGTTTTTT.

The CDR3 here is CASSSPPRLASNEQFF. The CDR3 DNA is TGTGCCAGCAGCTCCCCACCCCGACTAGCGAGCAATGAGCAGTTCTTC. The chain joins TRBV5-4 to TRBJ2-1, with 8 bases fitting TRBD2. CDR1 is SGHNT and CDR2 is YYREEE in the germline V gene (reference sequence). V was pared by 3 bases and J by 6 bases, with 11 bases of the junction left unmatched. CDR3 size: 16 residues.

The chain joins TRBV19 to TRBJ2-5, with 7 bases identical to TRBD2. Trimming took 5 bases from V and 6 from J; bases not matched to a gene: 9. CDR1 LNHDA and CDR2 SQIVND come from the germline V gene (reference sequence). The CDR3 is 14 residues long. The CDR3 nucleotides are TGTGCCAGTAGTCTCGGACTAGTCGGGCAGACCCAGTACTTC. Protein: CASSLGLVGQTQYF.

The chain carries TRBV7-2 and TRBJ2-1; no clear D. Per germline, CDR1 SGHTA and CDR2 FQGNSA. The CDR3 loop spans 17 amino acids. V was clipped by 2 bases and J by 0 bases, with 14 bases between them. The CDR3 reads CASSLILTSSSYNEQFF. The CDR3 nucleotides are TGTGCCAGCAGCTTAATCCTCACCTCCAGCTCCTACAATGAGCAGTTCTTC. The full variable domain, in which reference TRBV7-2 and TRBJ2-1 provide the parts outside the CDR3, is GAGVSQSPSNKVTEKGKDVELRCDPISGHTALYWYRQSLGQGLEFLIYFQGNSAPDKSGLPSDRFSAERTGGSVSTLTIQRTQQEDSAVYLCASSLILTSSSYNEQFFGPGTRLTVL.

The sample holds a few counts of this clone. CDR3 nucleotides: TGTGCCAGCAGCGTAGACAGCTACGAGCAGTACTTC. It translates to CASSVDSYEQYF. This chain uses TRBV5-5 with TRBJ2-7; tentatively, D is TRBD1 (5 bases). From germline, CDR1 is SGHKS and CDR2 YYEKEE (reference sequence). Trimming removed 4 bases from V and 3 bases from J, with 8 bases in between. This CDR3 region has 12 residues.

This sequence joins TRBV30 and TRBJ2-2, with 9 nucleotides matching TRBD2. The CDR3 has 16 residues. V was clipped by 2 bases and J by 1 base; unmatched bases: 5. Per the germline V gene, CDR1 is GTSNPN and CDR2 is SVGIG (reference sequence). The CDR3 nucleotides read TGTGCCTGGAGTCGGTTAGCGGGAGAGAACACCGGGGAGCTGTTTTTT. Translating it yields CAWSRLAGENTGELFF. Supplemented by reference TRBV30 and TRBJ2-2, the full variable domain reads SQTIHQWPATLVQPVGSPLSLECTVEGTSNPNLYWYRQAAGRGLQLLFYSVGIGQISSEVPQNLSASRPQDRQFILSSKKLLLSDSGFYLCAWSRLAGENTGELFFGEGSRLTVL.

The chain combines TRBV18 with TRBJ2-6, with D possibly matching TRBD1 (6 bases). CDR1 is KGHSH, CDR2 LQKENI, per germline. V was pared by 3 bases and J by 4 bases, with 19 bases between. This CDR3 has 18 residues. CDR3 in amino acids: CASSPAGTQGSGANVLTF. The CDR3 DNA sequence: TGTGCCAGCTCACCCGCCGGGACACAGGGTTCAGGGGCCAACGTCCTGACTTTC.

The chain recombines TRBV11-3 with TRBJ2-5; D perhaps matches TRBD2 (6 bases). The CDR3 covers 18 residues. Germline-derived CDR1 and CDR2 are SGHNT and YENEEA. V was trimmed by 0 bases and J by 5 bases, leaving 22 bases between them. CDR3 amino acids: CASSLDRWGETGRETQYF. CDR3 in DNA: TGTGCCAGCAGCTTAGATAGGTGGGGGGAGACGGGCCGGGAGACCCAGTACTTC.

A few counts support this clone. V usage is TRBV5-6 and J usage is TRBJ2-3, with TRBD1 identical over 9 bases. There are 15 residues in the CDR3. V trimming: 4 bases; J trimming: 3 bases; junction bases outside the gene matches: 6. In germline, CDR1 is SGHDT, CDR2 YYEEEE. The chain's CDR3 is CASSEIGTGTDTQYF. Here the CDR3 DNA reads TGTGCCAGCAGCGAAATTGGGACAGGGACAGATACGCAGTATTTT.

There are a few counts of this clone. J is TRBJ1-2 and V is TRBV7-9, with TRBD1 as a possible D gene (6 bases). The V and J ends lost 5 bases and 6 bases respectively, with 10 bases between them. Germline V gives CDR1 SEHNR, CDR2 FQNEAQ (reference sequence). The CDR3 has 12 residues. CDR3 sequence reads: CASSPQGHGYTF. CDR3 sequence (DNA): TGTGCCAGCAGCCCCCAGGGGCATGGCTACACCTTC.

The V and J genes are TRBV30 and TRBJ2-1, with TRBD2 identical over 9 bases. Germline V gene sequence: CDR1 GTSNPN, CDR2 SVGIG (reference sequence). The CDR3 is 14 amino acids. V lost 5 bases and J lost 12; bases outside the gene matches: 14. CDR3 sequence: CAWARLAAVSRQFF. The CDR3 coding sequence is TGTGCCTGGGCAAGACTAGCGGCCGTCAGTCGGCAGTTCTTC.